The 30 T cell receptor beta chains given below trace back to one sample, sequenced in a study of naive and memory T cell subsets (dated by TCRdb to 2015 to 2018). The protocol used for the library was UMI-ligation and nested PCR. TCRdb lists the instrument as Illumina MiSeq. The beta constant-region primer was an equimolar mix of two oligonucleotides covering both TRBC1 and TRBC2. Four rounds of PCR, combining the SP2 primer with nested alpha and beta constant-region primers, were used to amplify the ligated cDNA. Through fastp at Q25 and MiXCR, TCRdb rebuilt clones from the public reads, retaining in-frame beta chains. Identical CDR3 proteins give one entry, which carries the most common genes and DNA. For this sample there are 80,000 or so distinct CDR3 sequences; 9% appear just once. The ten top clones hold approximately 1.1% of the sample. Material for sequencing was naive CD8+ T cells from blood. Explained via the paper, the cell subset or site label denotes: naive T cells, CD45RA high CD27+. Every receptor here comes from a human donor in good health.

There are a few counts of this clonotype. The chain is built from TRBV9 and TRBJ2-7; TRBD2 matches at 11 bases. The V gene's germline CDR1 is SGDLS and CDR2 YYNGEE. The CDR3 has 14 amino acids. V dropped 3 bases and J dropped 3; count of bases not matched to a gene: 2. The CDR3 DNA sequence: TGTGCCAGCAGCGGGCTAGCGGGAGGCTACGAGCAGTACTTC. It codes for CASSGLAGGYEQYF.

This clonotype showed up many times. This chain connects TRBV14 to TRBJ2-1; D is unclear. The CDR3 runs 12 residues. The germline gives CDR1 SGHDN, CDR2 FVKESK. Trimming took off 1 base at V and 14 bases at J, with 12 bases between the two ends. The CDR3 here is CASSQGPAEEFF. The DNA for the CDR3 is TGTGCCAGCAGCCAAGGGCCCGCCGAGGAGTTCTTC.

This clonotype showed up many times. This chain's CDR3 is CASSLGTASNQPQHF. CDR3 coding DNA: TGTGCCAGCAGCCTCGGGACAGCCAGCAATCAGCCCCAGCATTTT. The chain uses TRBV7-8 and TRBJ1-5; 7 positions match TRBD1. Germline CDR1 SGHVS, CDR2 FQNEAQ. There are 15 residues in the CDR3. V was pared by 5 bases and J by 1 base, with 5 bases of the junction left unmatched.

At least ten counts were recorded for this clonotype. This rearrangement joins TRBV12-3 or TRBV12-4 to TRBJ2-2; 7 bases agree with TRBD2. The CDR3 contains 15 residues. V trimming: 6 bases; J trimming: 0 bases; junction bases outside the gene matches: 4. The CDR3 sequence: CASRPAGANTGELFF. The CDR3 DNA follows: TGTGCCAGCAGACCTGCGGGAGCGAACACCGGGGAGCTGTTTTTT.

The V and J genes are TRBV7-9 and TRBJ2-3; 15 positions match TRBD2. J lost 5 bases, V lost 5 bases, and 5 bases had no gene match. The CDR3 spans 16 residues. Germline V lookup: CDR1 SEHNR, CDR2 FQNEAQ (reference sequence). The CDR3 nucleotides read TGTGCCAGCAGCCATCCGGGACTAGCGGGAGGAGATACGCAGTATTTT. Residues: CASSHPGLAGGDTQYF.

The V call is TRBV19, the J call TRBJ2-2; D is uncertain. With 5 bases removed from V and 2 bases from J, the gap between germline ends came to 9 bases. Germline values: CDR1 LNHDA, CDR2 SQIVND (reference sequence). CDR3 length: 14 residues. CDR3 nucleotide sequence: TGTGCCAGTAGTTGGAAAGGAAACACCGGGGAGCTGTTTTTT. It codes for CASSWKGNTGELFF.

This clonotype appeared many times. V usage is TRBV11-2 and J usage is TRBJ2-7, with 8 bases matching TRBD2. The CDR3 has 15 amino acids. V shed 4 bases and J 2 bases; nucleotides not matched to a gene: 7. Germline assignment: CDR1 SGHAT and CDR2 FQNNGV. The CDR3 DNA sequence: TGTGCCAGCAGCTCCGAAGCGGGAGTGGCCTACGAGCAGTACTTC. This encodes CASSSEAGVAYEQYF. Supplemented by reference TRBV11-2 and TRBJ2-7, the full variable domain reads EAGVAQSPRYKIIEKRQSVAFWCNPISGHATLYWYQQILGQGPKLLIQFQNNGVVDDSQLPKDRFSAERLKGVDSTLKIQPAKLEDSAVYLCASSSEAGVAYEQYFGPGTRLTVT.

This clonotype was observed many times. The chain couples TRBV20-1 to TRBJ1-2; TRBD1 matches at 8 bases. This CDR3 has 14 amino acids. Germline values: CDR1 DFQATT, CDR2 SNEGSKA (reference sequence). The ends lost 2 bases at V and 7 bases at J; junction bases unmatched: 9. The CDR3 bases are TGCAGTGCTAGAAACCGGGACAGGATTACTGGCTACACCTTC. Translated: CSARNRDRITGYTF.

On this clonotype itself: At one boundary the junction diverges from the germline segment, which might be a read error. V and J are TRBV12-3 or TRBV12-4 and TRBJ2-3; 8 bases are a match to TRBD2. The CDR3 runs 14 residues. The CDR3 coding sequence is TGTGCCGGCAGTTTAGCAGCGGGGGAAGATACGCAGTATTTT. Amino acid sequence: CAGSLAAGEDTQYF.

This clonotype appeared a few times. This chain joins TRBV15 and TRBJ2-1, with TRBD2 matching 12 bases. The CDR3 sequence is 16 residues long. CDR1 and CDR2 from the germline V gene are LNHNV and YYDKDF (reference sequence). The V and J ends lost 5 bases and 3 bases, in that order; junction bases with no gene match: 5. CDR3 coding DNA: TGTGCCACCAGCCAAACGACTAGCGGGAGCTACAATGAGCAGTTCTTC. Translating gives CATSQTTSGSYNEQFF.

This rearrangement joins TRBV6-5 to TRBJ1-2; 9 positions agree with TRBD1. J gave up 6 bases and V 6 bases, and 14 bases lay outside the gene matches. CDR3 size: 16 residues. Looked up from germline, CDR1 is MNHEY and CDR2 is SVGAGI. The DNA for the CDR3 is TGTGCCAGCAGACTCAGTTATCCGGGACAGGGAGATGGCTACACCTTC. Amino acid sequence: CASRLSYPGQGDGYTF.

At least ten counts were recorded for this clonotype. This chain joins TRBV9 and TRBJ2-2; D possibly corresponds to TRBD2 (5 bases). The V gene's germline CDR1 is SGDLS and CDR2 YYNGEE. Trimming pared 1 base from V and 6 bases from J, leaving 13 bases between. The CDR3 consists of 15 residues. DNA of the CDR3: TGTGCCAGCAGCGTACTCCTCGGGAAGGCCGGGGAGCTGTTTTTT. Protein: CASSVLLGKAGELFF.

The chain employs TRBV6-2 or TRBV6-3 and TRBJ1-2; a possible D gene is TRBD1 (6 bases). This CDR3 contains 17 residues. V lost 6 bases, J lost 5 bases, and 25 bases lay in between. Germline loops: CDR1 MNHEY, CDR2 SVGEGT. The CDR3 nucleotides are TGTGCCAGCAGATGGAGGCGAGATTCCGGGACACAGTATGGCTACACCTTC. This codes for CASRWRRDSGTQYGYTF.

This clonotype has a count of ten or more. The chain joins TRBV29-1 to TRBJ2-7; the D gene is possibly TRBD1 (6 bases). The CDR3 is 16 amino acids. Germline CDR1 and CDR2: SQVTM and ANQGSEA. Between the trimmed V and J ends, which lost 5 bases and 0 bases, there was a span of 20 bases. The CDR3 spells CSVTPLRQGSSYEQYF. The CDR3, as DNA: TGCAGCGTTACCCCACTCCGGCAGGGGAGCTCCTACGAGCAGTACTTC.

The CDR3 DNA reads TGTGCCAGCAGCGTAGACGGGAGGAGCGGGGGGACGCAGTATTTT. This translates into CASSVDGRSGGTQYF. J is TRBJ2-3 and V is TRBV9, with 9 bases fitting TRBD2. Germline V lookup: CDR1 SGDLS, CDR2 YYNGEE. The CDR3 spans 15 residues. The V and J ends lost 0 bases and 9 bases, in that order; junction bases with no gene match: 8.

This clonotype was counted once. V usage is TRBV18 and J usage is TRBJ2-1; no definite D call. This CDR3 region has 18 residues. Per germline, CDR1 KGHSH and CDR2 LQKENI. Trimming took off 1 base at V and 3 bases at J, with 19 bases between the two ends. The CDR3 sequence is CASSPLPTSGTCYNEQFF. CDR3 coding DNA: TGTGCCAGCTCACCACTGCCGACTTCTGGAACTTGCTACAATGAGCAGTTCTTC.

This chain uses TRBV12-3 or TRBV12-4 with TRBJ1-6; possible D gene TRBD1, 5 bases. V was clipped by 6 bases and J by 4 bases, with 10 bases between them. This CDR3 region has 14 residues. CDR3 in DNA: TGTGCCAGCAGGGAGACAGATTATAATTCACCCCTCCACTTT. This codes for CASRETDYNSPLHF.

This clonotype was observed a handful of times. V is TRBV5-5 and J is TRBJ2-7, with D possibly called TRBD1 or TRBD2 (5 bases each). Germline CDR1 and CDR2: SGHKS and YYEKEE (reference sequence). The CDR3 runs to 14 residues. V shed 0 bases and J shed 6 bases, with 13 bases lying between them. The CDR3 region has the DNA TGTGCCAGCAGCTTGGGAGGGACGGGGAGCGAGCAGTACTTC. Protein sequence: CASSLGGTGSEQYF.

The rearrangement links TRBV28 to TRBJ2-7, with TRBD1 matching over 8 bases. The length of the CDR3 is 14 residues. CDR1 and CDR2 (germline): MDHEN, SYDVKM. The V gene end was trimmed by 5 bases and the J gene end by 6 bases; junction bases not matched to a gene: 9. The CDR3 loop is CASSPSPTGAEQYF. CDR3 DNA: TGTGCCAGCAGTCCAAGCCCGACAGGGGCCGAGCAGTACTTC.

This clonotype was seen many times. The genes are TRBV6-1 and TRBJ2-7; 11 bases line up with TRBD2. The germline gives CDR1 MNHNS, CDR2 SASEGT. CDR3 length: 16 residues. V lost 0 bases, J lost 0 bases, and 1 base stayed unmatched. Here the CDR3 DNA reads TGTGCCAGCAGTGAAGCGGGGACTAGCGGCTCCTACGAGCAGTACTTC. The encoded protein is CASSEAGTSGSYEQYF.

V and J are TRBV15 and TRBJ2-1, with a possible D match to TRBD2 (5 bases). V lost 0 bases to trimming and J lost 2 bases, with 14 bases between them. From germline, CDR1 is LNHNV and CDR2 YYDKDF (reference sequence). The CDR3 contains 17 residues. The CDR3 region is CATSRDLGVGPYNEQFF. For the CDR3, the DNA is TGTGCCACCAGCAGAGATCTCGGGGTCGGTCCCTACAATGAGCAGTTCTTC.

Many counts were recorded for this clonotype. V usage is TRBV6-6 and J usage is TRBJ2-7, with 7 bases identical to TRBD2. The germline V gene has CDR1 MNHNY and CDR2 SVGAGI (reference sequence). V was pared by 7 bases and J by 0 bases, with 3 bases of the junction left unmatched. The CDR3 is made up of 13 amino acids. The CDR3 bases are TGTGCCAGCACCACTAGCGTCTCCTACGAGCAGTACTTC. It translates to CASTTSVSYEQYF.

The chain has TRBV5-1 and TRBJ2-5; TRBD2 aligns across 8 bases. Per the germline V gene, CDR1 is SGHRS and CDR2 is YFSETQ. This CDR3 is built from 17 residues. The trim removed 2 bases at V and 4 bases at J, leaving 13 bases unmatched. The CDR3 reads CASSFPSPREALETQYF. The CDR3 coding sequence is TGCGCCAGCAGCTTCCCCTCTCCGCGGGAGGCGTTAGAGACCCAGTACTTC.

This clonotype was seen only a few times. The V gene is TRBV20-1, the J gene TRBJ1-2; D is uncertain. Germline V lookup: CDR1 DFQATT, CDR2 SNEGSKA (reference sequence). The CDR3 has 12 amino acids. The germline V and J ends were trimmed by 6 bases and 5 bases, with 13 bases remaining between them. DNA of the CDR3: TGCAGTGCCCCAGACATAAATTATGGCTACACCTTC. Translation gives CSAPDINYGYTF.

The chain uses TRBV19 and TRBJ1-2; perhaps TRBD1 as D (5 bases). Germline V gives CDR1 LNHDA, CDR2 SQIVND (reference sequence). CDR3 size: 13 residues. V lost 6 bases, J lost 7 bases, and 15 bases lay in between. The CDR3 here is CASSPRPGAGYTF. CDR3 DNA sequence: TGTGCCAGTAGCCCCAGGCCCGGGGCTGGCTACACCTTC.

V and J are TRBV20-1 and TRBJ2-1; D is ambiguous. V lost 3 bases and J 4 bases, leaving 16 bases between the germline ends. This CDR3 is 15 amino acids long. Germline V gene lookup returns CDR1 DFQATT and CDR2 SNEGSKA (reference sequence). The CDR3 here is CSARGYRELYNEQFF. CDR3 in DNA: TGCAGTGCTAGGGGTTATAGAGAACTATACAATGAGCAGTTCTTC.

This rearrangement joins TRBV5-6 to TRBJ2-5; D possibly corresponds to TRBD2 (6 bases). The germline V gene has CDR1 SGHDT and CDR2 YYEEEE. The V end was cut by 4 bases, the J end by 5 bases, with 27 bases between. The CDR3 totals 18 residues. CDR3 nucleotide sequence: TGTGCCAGCAGCAAATCGGCACTTAGGGCGGGGCCGGGTGAGACCCAGTACTTC. It is translated as CASSKSALRAGPGETQYF.

J is TRBJ2-7 and V is TRBV29-1; tentative D call: TRBD1 (5 bases). Germline assignment: CDR1 SQVTM and CDR2 ANQGSEA. V shed 6 bases and J shed 1 base, with 13 bases lying between them. CDR3 length equals 13 residues. The CDR3 protein is CSVARAESYEQYF. The CDR3 DNA reads TGCAGCGTCGCCAGGGCAGAGTCCTACGAGCAGTACTTC.

This clonotype was seen ten or more times. The chain has TRBV6-5 and TRBJ2-1; D unresolved. Trimming stripped 4 bases from V and 0 bases from J, with 13 bases between. The germline gives CDR1 MNHEY, CDR2 SVGAGI. This CDR3 is 16 amino acids long. CDR3 sequence reads: CASSSFGSSSYNEQFF. CDR3 nucleotide sequence: TGTGCCAGCAGTTCCTTCGGCAGCAGCTCCTACAATGAGCAGTTCTTC.

The chain combines TRBV27 with TRBJ2-7; D not certain. Germline loops: CDR1 MNHEY, CDR2 SMNVEV (reference sequence). The CDR3 consists of 13 residues. Deletions cut 5 bases from V and 3 bases from J, with 11 bases between. CDR3 loop: CASSTGPYYEQYF. The DNA for the CDR3 is TGTGCCAGCAGTACCGGGCCCTACTACGAGCAGTACTTC.